This TCR beta chain was profiled in a study of blood T cell repertoires in COVID-19. The overall study: The samples span acute and convalescent COVID-19 from the United States, Italy and Spain. Sample material is recorded as cDNA or gDNA derived from T cells, B-cell-depleted T cells, or PBMCs.

As handled by the study authors: Estimates of nucleated cell counts were drawn from the amplification of reference gene primers. Clones were sequenced by immunoSEQ multiplex PCR, and TCRdb holds only the in-frame ones, with some missing. The DNA gave D and trimming, while V, J and clone size come from that table. Of a few hundred thousand clones listed, less than 90% are singletons. Germline CDR1 SNHLY, CDR2 FYNNEI. This CDR3 region has 18 residues. V was clipped by 3 bases and J by 1 base, with 18 bases between them. The chain joins TRBV2 to TRBJ2-2; D may be TRBD2 (5 bases). Sequenced input: peripheral blood. The receptor was derived from a man aged 60 to 69 who had recovered from COVID-19. The CDR3 here is CASSDPLVEAENTGELFF. The CDR3 DNA reads TGTGCCAGCAGTGACCCCTTGGTAGAAGCGGAGAACACCGGGGAGCTGTTTTTT.